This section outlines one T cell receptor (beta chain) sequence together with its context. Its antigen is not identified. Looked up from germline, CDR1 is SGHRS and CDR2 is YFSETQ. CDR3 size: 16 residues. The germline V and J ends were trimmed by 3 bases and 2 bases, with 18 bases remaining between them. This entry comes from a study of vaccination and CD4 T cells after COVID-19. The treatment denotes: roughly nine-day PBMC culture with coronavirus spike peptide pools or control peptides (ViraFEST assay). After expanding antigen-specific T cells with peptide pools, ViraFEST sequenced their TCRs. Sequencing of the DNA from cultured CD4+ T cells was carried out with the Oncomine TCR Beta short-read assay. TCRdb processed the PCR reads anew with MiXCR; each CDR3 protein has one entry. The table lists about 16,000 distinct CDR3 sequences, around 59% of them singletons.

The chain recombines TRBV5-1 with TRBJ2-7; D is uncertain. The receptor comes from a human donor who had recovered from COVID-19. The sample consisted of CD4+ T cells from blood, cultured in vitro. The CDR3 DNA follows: TGCGCCAGCAGCTCCGGCTCCACACAGACACCCTACGAGCAGTACTTC. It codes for CASSSGSTQTPYEQYF.